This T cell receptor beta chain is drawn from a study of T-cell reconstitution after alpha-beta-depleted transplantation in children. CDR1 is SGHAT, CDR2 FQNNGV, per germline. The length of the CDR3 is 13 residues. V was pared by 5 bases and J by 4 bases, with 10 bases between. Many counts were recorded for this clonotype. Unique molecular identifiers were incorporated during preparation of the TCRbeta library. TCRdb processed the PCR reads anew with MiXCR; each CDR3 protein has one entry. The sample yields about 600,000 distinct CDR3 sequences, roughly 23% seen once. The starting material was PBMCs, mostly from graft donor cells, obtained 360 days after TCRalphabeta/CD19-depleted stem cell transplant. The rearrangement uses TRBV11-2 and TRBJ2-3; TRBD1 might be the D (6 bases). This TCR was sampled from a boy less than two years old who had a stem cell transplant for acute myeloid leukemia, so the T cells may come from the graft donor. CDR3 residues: CASSPGVADTQYF. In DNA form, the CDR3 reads TGTGCCAGCAGCCCAGGGGTTGCAGATACGCAGTATTTT.